A single TCR beta chain is shown here with its context. V lost 7 bases, J lost 0 bases, and 9 bases stayed unmatched. Germline lookup yields CDR1 GTSNPN and CDR2 SVGIG (reference sequence). The CDR3 length is 15 residues. This sample stems from a study of blood T cell repertoires in COVID-19. Across the study: From the United States, Italy and Spain came samples of acute and convalescent COVID-19.

TCRdb keeps only in-frame clones here, not all; method: immunoSEQ multiplex PCR. The sample yields 19,000 or so clones, roughly 85% seen once. This receptor was taken from a man older than 75 with acute or convalescent COVID-19. Sequenced input: peripheral blood. The chain has TRBV30 and TRBJ1-2; the match to TRBD1 covers 9 bases. The CDR3 protein is CAYEDRGLANYGYTF. As DNA, the CDR3 is TGTGCCTACGAGGACAGGGGCCTAGCTAACTATGGCTACACCTTC.